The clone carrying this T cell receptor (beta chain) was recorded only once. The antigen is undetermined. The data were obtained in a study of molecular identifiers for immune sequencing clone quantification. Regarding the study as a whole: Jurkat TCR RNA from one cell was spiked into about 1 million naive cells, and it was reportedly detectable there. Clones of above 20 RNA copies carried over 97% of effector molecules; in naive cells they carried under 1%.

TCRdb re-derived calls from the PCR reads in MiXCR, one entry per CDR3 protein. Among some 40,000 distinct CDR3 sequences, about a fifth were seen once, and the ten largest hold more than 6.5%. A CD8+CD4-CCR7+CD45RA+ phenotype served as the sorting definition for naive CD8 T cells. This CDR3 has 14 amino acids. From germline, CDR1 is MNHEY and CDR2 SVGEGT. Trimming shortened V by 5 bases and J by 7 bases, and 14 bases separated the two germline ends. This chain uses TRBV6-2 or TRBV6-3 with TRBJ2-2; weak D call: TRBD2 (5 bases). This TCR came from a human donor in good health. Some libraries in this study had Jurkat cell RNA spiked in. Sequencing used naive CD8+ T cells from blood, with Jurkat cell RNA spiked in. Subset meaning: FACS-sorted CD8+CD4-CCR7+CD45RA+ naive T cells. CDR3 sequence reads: CASSDWLEGGELFF. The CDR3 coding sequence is TGTGCCAGCAGTGACTGGCTAGAGGGCGGGGAGCTGTTTTTT.